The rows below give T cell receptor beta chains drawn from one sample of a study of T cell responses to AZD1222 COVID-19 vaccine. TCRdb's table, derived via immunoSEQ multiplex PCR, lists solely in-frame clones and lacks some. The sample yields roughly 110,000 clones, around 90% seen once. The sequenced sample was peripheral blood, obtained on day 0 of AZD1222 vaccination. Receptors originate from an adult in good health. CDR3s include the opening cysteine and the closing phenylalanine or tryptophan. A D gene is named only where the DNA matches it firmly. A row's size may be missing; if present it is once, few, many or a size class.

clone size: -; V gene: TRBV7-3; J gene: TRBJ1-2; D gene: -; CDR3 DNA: TGTGCTAGCAGCTCCCAAGATGGAACAATCGCCTTC; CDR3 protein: CASSSQDGTIAF
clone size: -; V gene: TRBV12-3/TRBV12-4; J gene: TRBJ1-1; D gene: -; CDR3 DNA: TGTGCCAGCAGTTTAATGTCGGGGGGTGAAGCTTTCTTT; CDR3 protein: CASSLMSGGEAFF
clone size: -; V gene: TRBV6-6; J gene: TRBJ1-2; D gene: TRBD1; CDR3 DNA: TGTGCCAGCAGTCGCCGGGACAGGAAAGCTAACTATGGCTACACCTTC; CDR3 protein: CASSRRDRKANYGYTF
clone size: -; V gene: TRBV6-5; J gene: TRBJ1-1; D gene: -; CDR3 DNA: TGTGCCAGCAGGTCCCTAGGCGGAAACACTGAAGCTTTCTTT; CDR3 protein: CASRSLGGNTEAFF
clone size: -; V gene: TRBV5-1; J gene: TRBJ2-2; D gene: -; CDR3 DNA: TGCGCCAGCAGCCTTAACGTAGGGCCGAACACCGGGGAGCTGTTTTTT; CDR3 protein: CASSLNVGPNTGELFF
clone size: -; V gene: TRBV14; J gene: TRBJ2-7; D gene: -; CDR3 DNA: TGTGCCAGCAGCCGCTACAGAAGCAGCCCCTACGAGCAGTACTTC; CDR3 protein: CASSRYRSSPYEQYF
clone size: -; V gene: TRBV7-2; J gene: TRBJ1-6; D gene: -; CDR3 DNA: TGTGCCAGCACCCTGGACAGCCTTAATTCACCCCTCCACTTT; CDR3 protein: CASTLDSLNSPLHF
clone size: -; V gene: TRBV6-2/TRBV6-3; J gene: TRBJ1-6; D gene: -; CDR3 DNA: TGTGCCAGCAGTCACAGACCGAATTCACCCCTCCACTTT; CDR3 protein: CASSHRPNSPLHF
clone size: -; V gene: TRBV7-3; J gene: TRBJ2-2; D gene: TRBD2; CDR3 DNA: TGTGCCAGCAGCCCATTGGCAGCTAGCGGCTTCACCGGGGAGCTGTTTTTT; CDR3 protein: CASSPLAASGFTGELFF
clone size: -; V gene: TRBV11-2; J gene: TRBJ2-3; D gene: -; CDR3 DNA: TGTGCCAGCAGCTTTTCAGATACGCAGTATTTT; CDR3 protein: CASSFSDTQYF
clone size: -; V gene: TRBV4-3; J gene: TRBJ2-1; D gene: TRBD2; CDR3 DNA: TGCGCCAGCAGCCGCCGGACTAGCGGGTACGATGAGCAGTTCTTC; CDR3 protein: CASSRRTSGYDEQFF
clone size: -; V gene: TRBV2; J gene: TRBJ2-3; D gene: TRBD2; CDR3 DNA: TGTGCCAGCAGTGAGAGACTAGCGGGTAATGGGGATACGCAGTATTTT; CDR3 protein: CASSERLAGNGDTQYF
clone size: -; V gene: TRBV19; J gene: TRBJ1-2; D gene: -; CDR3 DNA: TGTGCCAGTAGTATTCGATCCGGGACACATGAGGGTGGCTACACCTTC; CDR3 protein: CASSIRSGTHEGGYTF
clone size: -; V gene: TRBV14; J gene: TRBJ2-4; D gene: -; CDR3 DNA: TGTGCCAGCAGCCAATACAGGGGAGGTGGAAACATTCAGTACTTC; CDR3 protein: CASSQYRGGGNIQYF
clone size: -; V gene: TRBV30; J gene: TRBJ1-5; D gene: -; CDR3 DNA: TGTGCCTGGAGTGTACGAGGGGATCAGCCCCAGCATTTT; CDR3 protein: CAWSVRGDQPQHF
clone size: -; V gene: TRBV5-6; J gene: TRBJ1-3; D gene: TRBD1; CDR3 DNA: TGTGCCAGCAGCCCAGACAGGGTTGGAAACACCATATATTTT; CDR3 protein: CASSPDRVGNTIYF
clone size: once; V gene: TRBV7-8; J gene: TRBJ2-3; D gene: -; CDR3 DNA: TGTGCCAGCAGCTTAATTCACGCAACCGCAGATACGCAGTATTTT; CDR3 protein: CASSLIHATADTQYF
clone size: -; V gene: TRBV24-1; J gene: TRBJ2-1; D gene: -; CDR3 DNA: TGTGCCACCAGTAACACTCAGGGGGGGAATGAGCAGTTCTTC; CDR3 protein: CATSNTQGGNEQFF
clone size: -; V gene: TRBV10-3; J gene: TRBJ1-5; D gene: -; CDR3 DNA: TGTGCCATCAGTGACCCGGGAGGGGCGGGACAGCCCCAGCATTTT; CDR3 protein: CAISDPGGAGQPQHF
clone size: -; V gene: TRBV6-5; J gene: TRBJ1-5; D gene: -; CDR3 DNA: TGTGCCAGCAGTCCCCTCCAGGGATCCCATCAGCCCCAGCATTTT; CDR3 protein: CASSPLQGSHQPQHF
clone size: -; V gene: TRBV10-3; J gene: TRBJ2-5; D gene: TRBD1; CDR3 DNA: TGTGCCATCAGGGAAGAGGGGGCGCGAGAGACCCAGTACTTC; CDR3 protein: CAIREEGARETQYF
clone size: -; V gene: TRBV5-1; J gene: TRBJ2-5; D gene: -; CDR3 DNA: TGCGCCAGCAGCCGCCGCGGGGCGGACCAAGAGACCCAGTACTTC; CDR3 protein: CASSRRGADQETQYF
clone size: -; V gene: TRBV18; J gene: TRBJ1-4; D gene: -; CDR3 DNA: TGTGCCAGCTCACCAAAGGGGCCCAATGAAAAACTGTTTTTT; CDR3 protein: CASSPKGPNEKLFF
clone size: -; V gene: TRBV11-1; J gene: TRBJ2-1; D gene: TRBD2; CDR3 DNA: TGTGCCAGCAGCCTCTCGGGAGGGCCTCGGAATGAGCAGTTCTTC; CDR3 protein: CASSLSGGPRNEQFF
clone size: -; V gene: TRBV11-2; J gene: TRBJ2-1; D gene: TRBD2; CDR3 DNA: TGTGCCAGCAGCTTAGAAGTGACTAGCGCCGACAATGAGCAGTTCTTC; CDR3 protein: CASSLEVTSADNEQFF
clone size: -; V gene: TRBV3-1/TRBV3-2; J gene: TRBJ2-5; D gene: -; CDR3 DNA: TGTGCCAGCAGCCCCCCCCAGCCGGTTTCCGAGACCCAGTACTTC; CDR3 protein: CASSPPQPVSETQYF
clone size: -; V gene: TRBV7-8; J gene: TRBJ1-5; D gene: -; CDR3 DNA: TGTGCCAGCAGCTCCAGAGATCAGCCCCAGCATTTT; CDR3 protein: CASSSRDQPQHF
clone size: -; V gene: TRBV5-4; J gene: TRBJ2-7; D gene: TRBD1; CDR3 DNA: TGTGCCAGCAGCTTGTTAGACAGGGAGAACGAGCAGTACTTC; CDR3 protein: CASSLLDRENEQYF
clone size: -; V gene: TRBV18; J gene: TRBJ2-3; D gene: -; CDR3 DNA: TGTGCCAGCTCACCTGTGGAAAACACAGATACGCAGTATTTT; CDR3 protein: CASSPVENTDTQYF
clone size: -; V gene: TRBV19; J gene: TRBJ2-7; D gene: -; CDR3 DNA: TGTGCCAGTAGTATAGCCTTAAGTTACGAGCAGTACTTC; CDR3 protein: CASSIALSYEQYF
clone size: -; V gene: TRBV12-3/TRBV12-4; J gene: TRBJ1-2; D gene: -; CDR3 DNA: TGTGCCAGCAGCAGGGACGGGCGGTTCGGCTACACCTTC; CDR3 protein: CASSRDGRFGYTF
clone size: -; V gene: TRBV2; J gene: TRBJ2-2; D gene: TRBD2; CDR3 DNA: TGTGCCAGCGTAGCGGGAGAGGCCACCGGGGAGCTGTTTTTT; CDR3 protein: CASVAGEATGELFF
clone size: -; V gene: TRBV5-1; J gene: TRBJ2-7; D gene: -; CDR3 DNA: TGCGCCAGCAGCTTGGCCAGCTTGAACGAGCAGTACTTC; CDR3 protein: CASSLASLNEQYF
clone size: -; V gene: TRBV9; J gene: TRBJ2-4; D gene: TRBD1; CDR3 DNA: TGTGCCAGCAGCGCCTCCGGGACAGGGGTGGGGGAGGCCAAAAACATTCAGTACTTC; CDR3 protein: CASSASGTGVGEAKNIQYF
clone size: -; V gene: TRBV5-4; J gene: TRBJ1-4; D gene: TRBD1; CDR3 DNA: TGTGCCAGCAGCGGCCGGGACAGTGAAAAACTGTTTTTT; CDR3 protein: CASSGRDSEKLFF
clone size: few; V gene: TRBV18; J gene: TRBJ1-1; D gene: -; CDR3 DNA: TGTGCCAGCTCATCTAGACAGGTGGGCGAGGCTGAAGCTTTCTTT; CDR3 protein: CASSSRQVGEAEAFF
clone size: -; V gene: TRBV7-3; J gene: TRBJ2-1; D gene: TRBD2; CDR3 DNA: TGTGCCAGCAGCGTAGTAGCGGGAGCTTACAATGAGCAGTTCTTC; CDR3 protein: CASSVVAGAYNEQFF
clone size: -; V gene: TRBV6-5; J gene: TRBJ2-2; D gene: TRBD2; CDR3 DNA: TGTGCCAGCAGTTCCGGGACTAGCGGGAGGAGGGAGCTGTTTTTT; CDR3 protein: CASSSGTSGRRELFF
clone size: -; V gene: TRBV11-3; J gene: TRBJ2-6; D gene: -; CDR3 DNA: TGTGCCAGCAGCTTAACCTCTGGGGCCAACGTCCTGACTTTC; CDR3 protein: CASSLTSGANVLTF
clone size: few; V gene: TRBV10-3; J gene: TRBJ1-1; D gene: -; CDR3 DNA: TGTGCCGCTAGCCGATCACCGAACACTGAAGCTTTCTTT; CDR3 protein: CAASRSPNTEAFF
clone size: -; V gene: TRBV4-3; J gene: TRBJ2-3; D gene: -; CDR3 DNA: TGCGCCAGCAGCCAAAAGTTTTCCGGGGGAGATACGCAGTATTTT; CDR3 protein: CASSQKFSGGDTQYF
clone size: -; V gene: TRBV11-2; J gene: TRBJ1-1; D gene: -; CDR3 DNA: TGTGCCAGCAGCTCTTGGACGGGAAACACTGAAGCTTTCTTT; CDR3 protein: CASSSWTGNTEAFF
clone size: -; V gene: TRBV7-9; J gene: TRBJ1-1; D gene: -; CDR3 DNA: TGTGCCAGCAGCTTAGCGGGAGGGGAAAGGGACACTGAAGCTTTCTTT; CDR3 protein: CASSLAGGERDTEAFF
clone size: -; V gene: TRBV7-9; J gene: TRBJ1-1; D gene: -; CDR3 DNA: TGTGCCAGCAGCTTATTTAGTTCGAACACTGAAGCTTTCTTT; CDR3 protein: CASSLFSSNTEAFF
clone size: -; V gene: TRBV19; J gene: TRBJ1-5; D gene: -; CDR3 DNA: TGTGCCAGTAGATGGAGGACAGATAGCAATCAGCCCCAGCATTTT; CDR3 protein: CASRWRTDSNQPQHF
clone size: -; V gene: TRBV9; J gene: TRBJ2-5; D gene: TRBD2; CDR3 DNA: TGTGCCAGCAGCGCCGCCCTAGCGGGAGATGAGACCCAGTACTTC; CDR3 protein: CASSAALAGDETQYF
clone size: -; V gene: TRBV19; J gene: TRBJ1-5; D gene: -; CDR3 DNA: TGTGCCAGTACCCTTGTGAGGGGCCGGCAGCCCCAGCATTTT; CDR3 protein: CASTLVRGRQPQHF
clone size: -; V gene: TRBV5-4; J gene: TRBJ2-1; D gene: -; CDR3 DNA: TGTGCCAGCAGCCGGTCGGTAGCAGGGGAGCAGTTCTTC; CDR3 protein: CASSRSVAGEQFF
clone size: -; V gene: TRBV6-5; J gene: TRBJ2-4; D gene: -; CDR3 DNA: TGTGCCAGCATAAACAGGGCCAAAGGAAACATTCAGTACTTC; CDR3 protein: CASINRAKGNIQYF
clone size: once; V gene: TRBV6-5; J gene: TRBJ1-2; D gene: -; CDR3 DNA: TGTGCCAGCAGTTACGACGGGTACTATGGCTACACCTTC; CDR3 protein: CASSYDGYYGYTF
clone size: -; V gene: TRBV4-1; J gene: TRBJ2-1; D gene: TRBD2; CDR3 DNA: TGCGCCAGCAGCCTCCCGGGACTAGCGCGAAATGAGCAGTTCTTC; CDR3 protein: CASSLPGLARNEQFF
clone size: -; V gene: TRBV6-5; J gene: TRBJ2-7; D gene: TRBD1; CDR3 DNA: TGTGCCAGCAGATCCCTGCCGCAGGGGGCGAAAGAGCAGTACTTC; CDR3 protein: CASRSLPQGAKEQYF
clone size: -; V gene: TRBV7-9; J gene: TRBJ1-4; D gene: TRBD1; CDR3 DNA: TGTGCCAGCAGCTTAGCGCAGGGGGCGATTGAAAAACTGTTTTTT; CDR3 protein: CASSLAQGAIEKLFF
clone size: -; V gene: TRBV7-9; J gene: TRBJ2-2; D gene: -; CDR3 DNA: TGTGCCAGCAGCTTAGTGGCTTACACCGGGGAGCTGTTTTTT; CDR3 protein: CASSLVAYTGELFF
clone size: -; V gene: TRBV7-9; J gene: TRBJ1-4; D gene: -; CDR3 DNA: TGTGCCAGCAGCTCCTCGCGGGGGGATGAAAAACTGTTTTTT; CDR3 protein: CASSSSRGDEKLFF
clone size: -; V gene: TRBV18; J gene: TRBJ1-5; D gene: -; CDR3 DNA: TGTGCCAGCTCACCCGATAGCAATCAGCCCCAGCATTTT; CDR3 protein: CASSPDSNQPQHF
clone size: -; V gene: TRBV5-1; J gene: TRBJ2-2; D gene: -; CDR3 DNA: TGCGCCAGCAGCTTGGCCCATACCGGGGAGCTGTTTTTT; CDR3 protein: CASSLAHTGELFF
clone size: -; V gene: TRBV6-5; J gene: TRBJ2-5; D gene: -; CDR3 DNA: TGTGCCAGCAGCAACCACTTGGGGGGACAAGAGACCCAGTACTTC; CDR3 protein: CASSNHLGGQETQYF
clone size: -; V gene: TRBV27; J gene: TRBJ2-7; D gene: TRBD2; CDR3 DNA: TGTGCCAGCAAAATAACTAGCGGCCTTTCCTACGAGCAGTACTTC; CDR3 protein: CASKITSGLSYEQYF